Listed here is a single TCR beta chain. The data stem from a study of blood T cell repertoires in COVID-19. Background on the study: The United States, Italy and Spain supplied acute and convalescent COVID-19 samples. T cells, B-cell-depleted T cells, or PBMCs provided the cDNA or gDNA that served as material.

Authors' analysis steps: Amplification with reference gene primers provided the estimates of nucleated cell counts. The table came from immunoSEQ multiplex PCR; TCRdb's copy has only in-frame clones and leaves some out. D and trimming were read from the DNA, whereas the V and J calls and clone size are those reported in that table. The data show 300,000 to 350,000 clones, about nine tenths seen once. Germline loops: CDR1 MNHNY, CDR2 SVGAGI (reference sequence). V lost 6 bases, J lost 7 bases, and 11 bases stayed unmatched. The CDR3 covers 16 residues. The specimen sequenced was peripheral blood. The genes are TRBV6-6 and TRBJ2-7; 14 nucleotides align to TRBD2. The source is a man in his late teens or twenties with active or convalescent COVID-19. CDR3: CASRLGLAGVYDEQYF. CDR3 sequence (DNA): TGTGCCAGCAGATTGGGACTAGCGGGAGTATATGATGAGCAGTACTTC.